The clone carrying this TCR beta chain was seen just once. Its antigen is currently unknown. The germline CDR1 and CDR2 sequences are SGHTA and FQGNSA. V was shortened by 5 bases and J by 7 bases, with 11 bases between the two germline ends. The CDR3 spans 13 residues. This specimen belongs to a study of T cell repertoires in ileal Crohn's disease. Whole-study findings and limits: Sorted CD8 T cells held more high-frequency clones than CD4. Clonal expansions were more frequent in active smokers than non-smokers at surgery.

Here immunoSEQ multiplex PCR was the method, and the copy in TCRdb shows in-frame clones only, minus some. Of several thousand clones in the sample, roughly 91% were seen once. The genes are TRBV7-2 and TRBJ2-2; D remains unclear. Material for sequencing was ileal tissue. The clonotype was recovered from an adult with Crohn's disease. The CDR3 loop is CASSPQVGGELFF. DNA of the CDR3: TGTGCCAGCAGCCCGCAGGTGGGCGGGGAGCTGTTTTTT.